A single sample is the source of the 13 T cell receptor beta chains below, sequenced in a study of blood T cell repertoires in COVID-19. Assay: immunoSEQ multiplex PCR; the TCRdb copy retains only in-frame clones and omits some. The sample carries roughly 340,000 clones, about 89% recorded once. The sequenced material came from peripheral blood. The source is a woman younger than 45 with COVID-19, enrolled during active disease.

The chain links TRBV2 to TRBJ1-1; no reliable D call. Germline values: CDR1 SNHLY, CDR2 FYNNEI. V was trimmed by 3 bases and J by 1 base, leaving 15 bases between them. CDR3 size: 16 residues. CDR3 loop: CASSEVVRSRNTEAFF. The CDR3 coding sequence is TGTGCCAGCAGTGAGGTCGTTCGCAGTCGGAACACTGAAGCTTTCTTT.

The rearrangement uses TRBV5-5 and TRBJ1-5; 9 bases line up with TRBD1. The CDR3 has 19 amino acids. CDR1 and CDR2 (germline): SGHKS, YYEKEE (reference sequence). V lost 2 bases and J lost 0; bases outside the gene matches: 12. This chain's CDR3 is CASSFQQGAITYSNQPQHF. CDR3 sequence (DNA): TGTGCCAGCAGCTTTCAACAGGGGGCCATTACCTATAGCAATCAGCCCCAGCATTTT.

The chain is built from TRBV7-2 and TRBJ1-4; D possibly corresponds to TRBD1 (6 bases). Trimming pared 1 base from V and 8 bases from J, leaving 17 bases between. Per the germline V gene, CDR1 is SGHTA and CDR2 is FQGNSA. CDR3 size: 16 residues. CDR3 protein: CASSLETGSGGEKLFF. CDR3 bases: TGTGCCAGCAGCTTAGAAACAGGGTCGGGTGGAGAAAAACTGTTTTTT.

V gene TRBV4-1 combines with J gene TRBJ2-2; TRBD1 matches 8 bases. V lost 4 bases and J lost 6; bases outside the gene matches: 10. Looked up from germline, CDR1 is MGHRA and CDR2 is YSYEKL. The CDR3 consists of 16 residues. This CDR3 is CASSPRTGRDAGELFF. In nucleotides, the CDR3 is TGCGCCAGCAGCCCCCGGACAGGGCGGGACGCCGGGGAGCTGTTTTTT.

CDR3 amino acids: CASSKTGLAGSNEQFF. The DNA of the CDR3 is TGTGCCAGCAGCAAAACGGGACTAGCGGGCTCCAATGAGCAGTTCTTC. The chain is built from TRBV4-2 and TRBJ2-1; 12 bases agree with TRBD2. This CDR3 comprises 16 residues. J was trimmed by 6 bases and V by 5 bases; bases with no gene match: 8. The germline CDR1 and CDR2 sequences are LGHNA and YNFKEQ.

The chain combines TRBV7-9 with TRBJ1-2, with D unresolved. In germline, CDR1 is SEHNR, CDR2 FQNEAQ (reference sequence). The germline V and J ends were trimmed by 1 base and 8 bases, with 8 bases remaining between them. CDR3 size: 12 residues. The CDR3 DNA follows: TGTGCCAGCAGCTTAGGCGAGAAGGGCTACACCTTC. Translation: CASSLGEKGYTF.

The chain has TRBV11-3 and TRBJ1-1; D is perhaps TRBD1 (6 bases). The CDR3 extends over 14 amino acids. V was clipped by 7 bases and J by 12 bases, with 24 bases between them. The V gene's germline CDR1 is SGHNT and CDR2 YENEEA. Written as DNA, the CDR3 is TGTGCCAGCACCTACAGCGGGGGGCAGACTGTCTCTTTCTTT. Translation gives CASTYSGGQTVSFF.

J is TRBJ2-5 and V is TRBV29-1; 9 bases align to TRBD2. The CDR3 is 13 amino acids. Germline trimming cut 5 bases from V and 5 bases from J; bases unmatched to any gene: 6. Germline CDR1 reads SQVTM; CDR2 reads ANQGSEA. Here the CDR3 reads CSVSGGGDETQYF. The CDR3 DNA reads TGCAGCGTTAGCGGCGGGGGGGACGAGACCCAGTACTTC. The whole variable domain, filled in from reference TRBV29-1 and TRBJ2-5, reads SAVISQKPSRDICQRGTSLTIQCQVDSQVTMMFWYRQQPGQSLTLIATANQGSEATYESGFVIDKFPISRPNLTFSTLTVSNMSPEDSSIYLCSVSGGGDETQYFGPGTRLLVL.

This clone was seen just once. This sequence joins TRBV4-1 and TRBJ1-4; 9 bases are a match to TRBD1. The CDR3 extends over 15 amino acids. The germline CDR1 and CDR2 sequences are MGHRA and YSYEKL. The V and J ends lost 4 bases and 8 bases, in that order; junction bases with no gene match: 8. CDR3 coding DNA: TGCGCCAGCAGCCGGGACGGGACAGGGAGGGAAAAACTGTTTTTT. It is translated as CASSRDGTGREKLFF.

This chain connects TRBV3-1 (or the pseudogene TRBV3-2) to TRBJ2-5, with TRBD2 identical over 12 bases. The CDR3 is 16 amino acids. Germline CDR1 is LGHDT and CDR2 is YNNKEL (reference sequence). The J segment lost 1 base and the V segment lost 6 bases, leaving 6 bases of the junction unmatched. The DNA for the CDR3 is TGTGCCAGCAGACCACTAGCGGGGGGAAGCCAAGAGACCCAGTACTTC. Translating gives CASRPLAGGSQETQYF.

The chain employs TRBV10-3 and TRBJ1-2; possibly TRBD1 for D (6 bases). Germline lookup yields CDR1 ENHRY and CDR2 SYGVKD. There are 13 residues in the CDR3. V lost 10 bases, J lost 4 bases, and 16 bases lay in between. The CDR3 here is CATAGVGGYGYTF. The CDR3 bases are TGTGCCACCGCAGGGGTTGGGGGCTATGGCTACACCTTC.

V is TRBV3-1 (or the pseudogene TRBV3-2) and J is TRBJ2-7, with 10 bases that match TRBD2. The V segment lost 0 bases and the J segment 5 bases; nucleotides outside the gene matches: 13. The CDR3 is made up of 18 amino acids. Germline values: CDR1 LGHDT, CDR2 YNNKEL (reference sequence). Written as DNA, the CDR3 is TGTGCCAGCAGCCAAGAATGTGGATTAGCGGGGGGCCCCGACGAGCAGTACTTC. This gives the protein CASSQECGLAGGPDEQYF.

This clone has just a few counts. The V and J genes are TRBV4-2 and TRBJ2-3; D is perhaps TRBD1 (5 bases). V dropped 0 bases and J dropped 2 bases, with 12 bases sitting between them. This CDR3 has 16 amino acids. Germline-derived CDR1 and CDR2 are LGHNA and YNFKEQ. The DNA of the CDR3 is TGTGCCAGCAGCCAAGATCTTTGGGGCGTCACAGATACGCAGTATTTT. Protein: CASSQDLWGVTDTQYF.